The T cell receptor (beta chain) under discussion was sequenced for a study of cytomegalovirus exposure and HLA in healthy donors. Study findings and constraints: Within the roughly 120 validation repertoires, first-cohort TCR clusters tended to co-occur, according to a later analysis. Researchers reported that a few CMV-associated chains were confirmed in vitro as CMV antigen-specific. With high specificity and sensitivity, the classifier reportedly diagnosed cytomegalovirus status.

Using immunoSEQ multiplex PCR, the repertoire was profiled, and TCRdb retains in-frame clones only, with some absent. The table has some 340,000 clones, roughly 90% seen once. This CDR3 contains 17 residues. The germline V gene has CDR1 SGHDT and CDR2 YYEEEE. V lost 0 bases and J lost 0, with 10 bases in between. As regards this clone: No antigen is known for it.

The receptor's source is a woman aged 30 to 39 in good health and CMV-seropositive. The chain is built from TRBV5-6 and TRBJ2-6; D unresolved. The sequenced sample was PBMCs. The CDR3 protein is CASSLVGRVSGANVLTF. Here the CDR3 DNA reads TGTGCCAGCAGCTTGGTCGGAAGGGTCTCTGGGGCCAACGTCCTGACTTTC.